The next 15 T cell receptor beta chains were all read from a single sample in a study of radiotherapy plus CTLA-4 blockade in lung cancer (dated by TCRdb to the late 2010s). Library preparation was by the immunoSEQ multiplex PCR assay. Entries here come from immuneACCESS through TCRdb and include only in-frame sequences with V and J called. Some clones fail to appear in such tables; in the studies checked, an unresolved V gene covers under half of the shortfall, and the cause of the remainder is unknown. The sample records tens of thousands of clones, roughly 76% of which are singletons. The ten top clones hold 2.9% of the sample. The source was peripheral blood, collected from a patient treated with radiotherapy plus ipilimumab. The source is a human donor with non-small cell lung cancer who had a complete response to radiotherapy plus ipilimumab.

The DNA for the CDR3 is TGTGCTAGTGGTTTGGCCATAAGACAGTACAATGAGCAGTTCTTC. It is translated as CASGLAIRQYNEQFF. The chain joins TRBV12-5 to TRBJ2-1, with D perhaps TRBD1 (5 bases). Trimming shortened V by 1 base and J by 4 bases, and 11 bases separated the two germline ends. CDR1 LGHNT and CDR2 FRNRAP come from the germline V gene. The CDR3 length is 15 residues.

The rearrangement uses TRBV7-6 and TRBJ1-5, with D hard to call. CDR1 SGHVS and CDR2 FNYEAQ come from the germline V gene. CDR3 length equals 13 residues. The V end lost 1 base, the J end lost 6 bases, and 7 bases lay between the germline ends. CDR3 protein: CASSLGTGQPQHF. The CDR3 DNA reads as TGTGCCAGCAGCTTAGGTACGGGTCAGCCCCAGCATTTT.

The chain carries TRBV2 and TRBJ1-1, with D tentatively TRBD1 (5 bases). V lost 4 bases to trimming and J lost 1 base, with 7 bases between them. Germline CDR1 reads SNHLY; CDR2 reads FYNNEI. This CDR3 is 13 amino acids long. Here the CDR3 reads CASSVQGNTEAFF. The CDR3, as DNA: TGTGCCAGCAGTGTCCAGGGGAACACTGAAGCTTTCTTT.

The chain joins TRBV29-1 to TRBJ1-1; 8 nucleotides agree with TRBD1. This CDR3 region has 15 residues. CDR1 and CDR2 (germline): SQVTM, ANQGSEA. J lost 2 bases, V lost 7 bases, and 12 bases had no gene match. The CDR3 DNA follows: TGCAGCGCTGACAGGGGTTTAGGAGCAAACACTGAAGCTTTCTTT. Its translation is CSADRGLGANTEAFF.

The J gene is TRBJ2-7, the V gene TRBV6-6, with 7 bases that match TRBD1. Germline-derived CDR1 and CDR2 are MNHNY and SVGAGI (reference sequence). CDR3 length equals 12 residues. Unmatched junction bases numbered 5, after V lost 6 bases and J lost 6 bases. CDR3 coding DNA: TGTGCCAGCAGCCCGACAGGGATCGAGCAGTACTTC. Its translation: CASSPTGIEQYF.

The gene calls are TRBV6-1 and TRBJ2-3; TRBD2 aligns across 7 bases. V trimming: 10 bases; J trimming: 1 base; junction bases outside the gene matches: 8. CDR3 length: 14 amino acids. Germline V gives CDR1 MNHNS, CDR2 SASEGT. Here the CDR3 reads CATTGTTRTDTQYF. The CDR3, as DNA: TGTGCCACCACCGGGACTACCCGCACAGATACGCAGTATTTT.

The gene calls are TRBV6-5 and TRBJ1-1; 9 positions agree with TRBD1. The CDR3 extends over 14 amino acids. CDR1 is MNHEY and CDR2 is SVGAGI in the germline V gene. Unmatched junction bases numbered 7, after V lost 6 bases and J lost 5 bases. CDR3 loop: CASRIETGGTEAFF. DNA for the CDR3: TGTGCCAGCAGAATCGAGACAGGGGGTACTGAAGCTTTCTTT.

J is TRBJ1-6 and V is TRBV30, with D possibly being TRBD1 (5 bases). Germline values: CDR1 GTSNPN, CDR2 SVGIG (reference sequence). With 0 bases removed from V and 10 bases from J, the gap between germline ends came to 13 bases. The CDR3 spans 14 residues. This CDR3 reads CAWSVLGAESPLHF. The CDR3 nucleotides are TGTGCCTGGAGTGTATTAGGGGCCGAATCACCCCTCCACTTT.

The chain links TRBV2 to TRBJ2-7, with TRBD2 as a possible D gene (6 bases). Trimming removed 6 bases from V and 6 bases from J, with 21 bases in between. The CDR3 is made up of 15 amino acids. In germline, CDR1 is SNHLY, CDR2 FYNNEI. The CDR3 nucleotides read TGTGCCAGCAGCACCGGGAGTCCCCCCCGGTCCGAGCAGTACTTC. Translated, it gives CASSTGSPPRSEQYF.

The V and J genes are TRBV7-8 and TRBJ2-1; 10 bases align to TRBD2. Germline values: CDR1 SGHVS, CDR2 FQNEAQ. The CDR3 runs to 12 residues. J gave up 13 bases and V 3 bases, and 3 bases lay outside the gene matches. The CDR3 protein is CASSFGTSDQFF. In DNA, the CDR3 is TGTGCCAGCAGCTTCGGGACTAGCGATCAGTTCTTC.

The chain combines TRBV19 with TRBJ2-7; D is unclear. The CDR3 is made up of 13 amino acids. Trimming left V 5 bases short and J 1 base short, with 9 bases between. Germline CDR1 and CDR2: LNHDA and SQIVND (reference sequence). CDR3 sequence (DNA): TGTGCCAGTAGTCAGGAAATTTCCTACGAGCAGTACTTC. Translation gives CASSQEISYEQYF.

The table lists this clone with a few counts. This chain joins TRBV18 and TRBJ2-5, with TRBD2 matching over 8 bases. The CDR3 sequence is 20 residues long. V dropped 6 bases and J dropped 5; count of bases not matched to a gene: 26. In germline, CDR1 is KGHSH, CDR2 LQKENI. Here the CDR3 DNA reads TGTGCCAGCTCCTCCCTGCTCCGAAAAAGAGCGGGAGAGGTCCGGGAGACCCAGTACTTC. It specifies CASSSLLRKRAGEVRETQYF. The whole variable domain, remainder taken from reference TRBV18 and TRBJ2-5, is NAGVMQNPRHLVRRRGQEARLRCSPMKGHSHVYWYRQLPEEGLKFMVYLQKENIIDESGMPKERFSAEFPKEGPSILRIQQVVRGDSAAYFCASSSLLRKRAGEVRETQYFGPGTRLLVL.

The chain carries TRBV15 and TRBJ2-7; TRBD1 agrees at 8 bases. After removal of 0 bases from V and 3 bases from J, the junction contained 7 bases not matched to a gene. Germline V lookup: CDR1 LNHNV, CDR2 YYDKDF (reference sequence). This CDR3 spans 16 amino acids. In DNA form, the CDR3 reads TGTGCCACCAGCAGAGAACAAACCGGACAGGGCTACGAGCAGTACTTC. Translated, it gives CATSREQTGQGYEQYF.

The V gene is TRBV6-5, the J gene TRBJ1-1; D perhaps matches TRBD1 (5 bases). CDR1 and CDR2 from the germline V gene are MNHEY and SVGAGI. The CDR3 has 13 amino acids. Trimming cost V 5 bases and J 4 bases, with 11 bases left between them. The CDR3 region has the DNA TGTGCCAGCAGTCGGGGGGGAGGCACTGAAGCTTTCTTT. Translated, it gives CASSRGGGTEAFF.

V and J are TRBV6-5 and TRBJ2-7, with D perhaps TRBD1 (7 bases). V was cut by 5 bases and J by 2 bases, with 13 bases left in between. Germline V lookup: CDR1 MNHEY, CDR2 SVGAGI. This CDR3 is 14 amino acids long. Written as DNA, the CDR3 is TGTGCCAGCAGTCAGGGGGACTTCGCCTACGAGCAGTACTTC. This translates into CASSQGDFAYEQYF.